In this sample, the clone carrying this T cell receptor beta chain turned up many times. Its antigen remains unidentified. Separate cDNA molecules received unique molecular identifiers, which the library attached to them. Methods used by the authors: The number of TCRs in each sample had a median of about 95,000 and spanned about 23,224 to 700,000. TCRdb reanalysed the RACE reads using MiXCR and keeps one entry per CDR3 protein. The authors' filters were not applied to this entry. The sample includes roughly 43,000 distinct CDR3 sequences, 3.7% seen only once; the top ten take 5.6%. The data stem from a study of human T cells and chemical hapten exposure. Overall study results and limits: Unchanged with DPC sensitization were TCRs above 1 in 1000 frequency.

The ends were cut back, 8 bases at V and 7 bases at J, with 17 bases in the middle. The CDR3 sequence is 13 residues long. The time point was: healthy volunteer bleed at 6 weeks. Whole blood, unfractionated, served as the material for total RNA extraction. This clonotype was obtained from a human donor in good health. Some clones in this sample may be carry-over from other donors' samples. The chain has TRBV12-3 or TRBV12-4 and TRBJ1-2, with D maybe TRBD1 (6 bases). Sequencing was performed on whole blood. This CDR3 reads CASSLQAGAGYTF. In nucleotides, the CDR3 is TGTGCCAGCTCACTCCAGGCAGGGGCTGGCTACACCTTC.